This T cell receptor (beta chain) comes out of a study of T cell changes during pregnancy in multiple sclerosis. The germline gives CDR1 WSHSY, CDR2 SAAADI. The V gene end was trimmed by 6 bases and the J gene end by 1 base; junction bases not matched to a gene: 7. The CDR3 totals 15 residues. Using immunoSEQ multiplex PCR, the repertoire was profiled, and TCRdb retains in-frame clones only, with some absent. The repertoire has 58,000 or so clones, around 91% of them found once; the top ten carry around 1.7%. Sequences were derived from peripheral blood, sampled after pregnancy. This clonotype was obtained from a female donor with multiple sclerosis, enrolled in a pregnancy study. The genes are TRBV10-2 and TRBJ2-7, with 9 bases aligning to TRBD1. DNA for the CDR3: TGCGCCAGCAGAGGGTTGGGGACAGGGTCCTACGAGCAGTACTTC. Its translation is CASRGLGTGSYEQYF.